These 17 T cell receptor beta chains were sequenced from one sample in a study of cytomegalovirus exposure and HLA in healthy donors. The PCR ran on 60 Vbeta and 13 Jbeta primers. Data came from immunoSEQ multiplex PCR; TCRdb stores just in-frame clones and leaves some out. The table lists 210,000 or so clones, 85% of them singletons. Specimen: PBMCs. The receptors come from a girl aged 2 to 10 in good health and CMV-seronegative.

The chain combines TRBV6-1 with TRBJ2-7, with TRBD1 matching 8 bases. Germline loops: CDR1 MNHNS, CDR2 SASEGT. The CDR3 totals 17 residues. V shed 3 bases, J shed 5 bases, and the junction held 15 bases outside the gene matches. The CDR3 here is CASSEPLIRTGSDEQYF. CDR3 DNA: TGTGCCAGCAGTGAGCCCCTTATCCGGACAGGGAGCGACGAGCAGTACTTC.

J is TRBJ2-1 and V is TRBV30; 7 positions agree with TRBD2. Germline loops: CDR1 GTSNPN, CDR2 SVGIG (reference sequence). This CDR3 is built from 14 residues. Trimming removed 0 bases from V and 2 bases from J; junction bases left unmatched: 1. The CDR3 is CAWSVAGAYNEQFF. The CDR3 coding sequence is TGTGCCTGGAGTGTCGCGGGGGCCTACAATGAGCAGTTCTTC.

This clone was counted only a few times. V is TRBV10-1 and J is TRBJ2-1, with D maybe TRBD2 (6 bases). This CDR3 has 17 residues. The V gene's germline CDR1 is WNHNN and CDR2 SYGVQD (reference sequence). The V end was cut by 3 bases, the J end by 0 bases, with 15 bases between. CDR3 coding DNA: TGCGCCAGCAGTGACCCGTCACGGGGGAGCTCCTACAATGAGCAGTTCTTC. Translation: CASSDPSRGSSYNEQFF.

On this clone itself: One end of the junction is discordant with germline, which a read error may explain. The rearrangement joins TRBV7-9 to TRBJ1-2; 8 bases line up with TRBD1. The CDR3 contains 15 residues. Germline V CDR1 and CDR2: SEHNR, FQNEAQ (reference sequence). CDR3 protein: CSSSLPDRVRGGYTF. CDR3 sequence (DNA): TGTTCCAGCAGCCTGCCGGACAGGGTGAGGGGGGGCTACACCTTC.

This chain connects TRBV19 to TRBJ1-2, with D possibly being TRBD1 (5 bases). Between the trimmed V and J ends, which lost 11 bases and 1 base, there was a span of 20 bases. The CDR3 runs 15 residues. Germline V gene lookup returns CDR1 LNHDA and CDR2 SQIVND (reference sequence). The CDR3 spells CAGTPRGVVNYGYTF. The CDR3 nucleotides are TGTGCCGGCACCCCGCGGGGGGTTGTTAACTATGGCTACACCTTC. The entire variable domain, with the rest obtained from reference TRBV19 and TRBJ1-2, is as follows: DGGITQSPKYLFRKEGQNVTLSCEQNLNHDAMYWYRQDPGQGLRLIYYSQIVNDFQKGDIAEGYSVSREKKESFPLTVTSAQKNPTAFYLCAGTPRGVVNYGYTFGSGTRLTVV.

CDR3 bases: TGCGCCAGCAGCCTCACTGGACAGGGTACCGAAAAACTGTTTTTT. Its translation is CASSLTGQGTEKLFF. The chain combines TRBV4-1 with TRBJ1-4; 8 bases are shared with TRBD1. The CDR3 totals 15 residues. Trimming took 4 bases from V and 8 from J; bases not matched to a gene: 9. Per the germline V gene, CDR1 is MGHRA and CDR2 is YSYEKL.

The V and J genes are TRBV27 and TRBJ1-2; 7 bases fit TRBD1. The CDR3 length is 14 residues. Germline CDR1 reads MNHEY; CDR2 reads SMNVEV (reference sequence). J gave up 5 bases and V 0 bases, and 3 bases lay outside the gene matches. CDR3 amino acids: CASSLSPGGYGYTF. The CDR3, as DNA: TGTGCCAGCAGTTTATCCCCAGGGGGGTATGGCTACACCTTC.

CDR3 sequence reads: CASSIFGTEAFF. In DNA, the CDR3 is TGTGCCAGTAGTATATTCGGCACTGAAGCTTTCTTT. The V gene is TRBV19, the J gene TRBJ1-1; D uncertain. The CDR3 extends over 12 amino acids. From germline, CDR1 is LNHDA and CDR2 SQIVND (reference sequence). The germline V and J ends were trimmed by 2 bases and 4 bases, with 5 bases remaining between them.

This clone is a singleton in its sample. The gene calls are TRBV19 and TRBJ2-3; D may be TRBD2 (5 bases). The V gene lost 4 bases and the J gene lost 3 bases, with 11 bases spanning the gap. The CDR3 length is 14 residues. CDR1 is LNHDA and CDR2 is SQIVND in the germline V gene (reference sequence). The CDR3 protein is CASSRWEPTDTQYF. In DNA form, the CDR3 reads TGTGCCAGTAGTAGGTGGGAGCCGACAGATACGCAGTATTTT.

The gene calls are TRBV5-6 and TRBJ2-1; maybe TRBD1 (5 bases). V was trimmed by 0 bases and J by 7 bases, leaving 14 bases between them. Germline assignment: CDR1 SGHDT and CDR2 YYEEEE. The length of the CDR3 is 15 residues. CDR3 nucleotides: TGTGCCAGCAGCTTGGCAGGGCCTTCTCTTAATGAGCAGTTCTTC. It encodes CASSLAGPSLNEQFF.

The CDR3 DNA reads TGTGCCAGCAGCTTATCAGGGGCTGAAGCTTTCTTT. Translating it yields CASSLSGAEAFF. The genes are TRBV7-9 and TRBJ1-1; possibly TRBD1 for D (6 bases). The CDR3 is 12 amino acids. V was pared by 2 bases and J by 6 bases, with 7 bases between. CDR1 and CDR2 from the germline V gene are SEHNR and FQNEAQ (reference sequence).

The chain has TRBV27 and TRBJ1-4; no clear D gene. Germline CDR1 MNHEY, CDR2 SMNVEV (reference sequence). The CDR3 loop spans 15 amino acids. Trimming left V 5 bases short and J 8 bases short, with 18 bases between. Written as DNA, the CDR3 is TGTGCCAGCAGTCCCCGGGCCTTGACGGGGGAAAAACTGTTTTTT. Translation gives CASSPRALTGEKLFF.

The CDR3 DNA follows: TGTGCCAGCAGTCGTACTCGGGGTAGTATTGAAAAACTGTTTTTT. Amino acids: CASSRTRGSIEKLFF. This sequence joins TRBV6-1 and TRBJ1-4, with unresolved D. The germline V and J ends were trimmed by 5 bases and 7 bases, with 17 bases remaining between them. Germline V CDR1 and CDR2: MNHNS, SASEGT. The CDR3 extends over 15 amino acids.

This clone was observed once. The chain has TRBV19 and TRBJ1-1; D is perhaps TRBD1 (5 bases). The CDR3 is 11 amino acids. Germline lookup yields CDR1 LNHDA and CDR2 SQIVND (reference sequence). The V and J ends lost 3 bases and 12 bases respectively, with 11 bases between them. CDR3 DNA sequence: TGTGCCAGTAGTATTGTGGGGCGAACTTTCTTT. Protein: CASSIVGRTFF.

V gene TRBV5-1 combines with J gene TRBJ2-1; TRBD2 is a possible D gene (6 bases). Trimming stripped 0 bases from V and 4 bases from J, with 11 bases between. CDR3 length: 15 amino acids. Germline CDR1 and CDR2: SGHRS and YFSETQ. The chain's CDR3 is CASSLAGERYNEQFF. In DNA, the CDR3 is TGCGCCAGCAGCTTGGCGGGAGAAAGGTACAATGAGCAGTTCTTC.

In this sample, this clone turned up once. V is TRBV30 and J is TRBJ1-5, with D maybe TRBD1 (5 bases). CDR1 is GTSNPN, CDR2 SVGIG, per germline (reference sequence). Trimming left V 1 base short and J 1 base short, with 11 bases between. The CDR3 sequence is 15 residues long. Here the CDR3 reads CAWSAPGFSNQPQHF. The CDR3 DNA is TGTGCCTGGAGTGCCCCAGGGTTCAGCAATCAGCCCCAGCATTTT.

This clone turned up a few times. The chain couples TRBV11-1 to TRBJ2-1; 14 nucleotides align to TRBD2. V shed 8 bases and J 8 bases; nucleotides not matched to a gene: 5. The CDR3 covers 14 residues. Germline V CDR1 and CDR2: SGHAT, FQDESV (reference sequence). In nucleotides, the CDR3 is TGTGCCAGCCGACTAGCGGGGGGGCCGTATGAGCAGTTCTTC. This gives the protein CASRLAGGPYEQFF.